The 26 T cell receptor beta chains listed next were all sequenced from one sample in a study of T cells in Graves' hyperthyroidism and ophthalmopathy. Using RNA transcripts as the source, TCR beta CDR3 regions were amplified. HTBI primers drove first-round RT-PCR of the TCR CDR3. TCRdb reprocessed the multiplex PCR reads via MiXCR and lists one record per CDR3 protein. The sample lists approximately 700,000 distinct CDR3 sequences, approximately 42% occurring once. Material: peripheral blood or thyroid tissue (not recorded which). The source is an adult man with Graves' disease, either hyperthyroidism or ophthalmopathy (not recorded which).

The chain links TRBV19 to TRBJ1-5, with D unclear. The CDR3 totals 14 residues. Germline CDR1 reads LNHDA; CDR2 reads SQIVND (reference sequence). V shed 9 bases and J shed 1 base, with 13 bases lying between them. CDR3 in amino acids: CASSSRTSNQPQHF. In nucleotides, the CDR3 is TGTGCCAGCAGTTCAAGGACCAGCAATCAGCCCCAGCATTTT.

In this sample, this clonotype turned up many times. The chain links TRBV7-9 to TRBJ1-3; D possibly corresponds to TRBD1 (5 bases). CDR1 SEHNR and CDR2 FQNEAQ come from the germline V gene (reference sequence). Between the trimmed V and J ends, which lost 4 bases and 0 bases, there was a span of 13 bases. The CDR3 loop spans 16 amino acids. CDR3 residues: CASSSGRTNSGNTIYF. DNA of the CDR3: TGTGCCAGCAGCTCGGGACGGACCAACTCTGGAAACACCATATATTTT.

This clonotype occurred a few times. The V gene is TRBV9, the J gene TRBJ1-3; D remains ambiguous. Trimming stripped 4 bases from V and 5 bases from J, with 19 bases between. Germline CDR1 and CDR2: SGDLS and YYNGEE. The CDR3 spans 16 residues. CDR3 bases: TGTGCCAGCAGCCTGCAAGGCCAGCATTCACGAAACACCATATATTTT. This encodes CASSLQGQHSRNTIYF. The whole variable domain, filled in from reference TRBV9 and TRBJ1-3, reads DSGVTQTPKHLITATGQRVTLRCSPRSGDLSVYWYQQSLDQGLQFLIQYYNGEERAKGNILERFSAQQFPDLHSELNLSSLELGDSALYFCASSLQGQHSRNTIYFGEGSWLTVV.

This clonotype was seen a handful of times. The J gene is TRBJ2-5, the V gene TRBV5-4, with TRBD1 matching over 9 bases. V lost 5 bases, J lost 1 base, and 3 bases stayed unmatched. The CDR3 covers 14 residues. Germline CDR1 is SGHNT and CDR2 is YYREEE (reference sequence). DNA for the CDR3: TGTGCCAGCAGTTGGACAGGGGCCCAAGAGACCCAGTACTTC. Protein: CASSWTGAQETQYF.

The V gene is TRBV7-8, the J gene TRBJ2-3, with 7 positions matching TRBD2. This CDR3 comprises 15 residues. In germline, CDR1 is SGHVS, CDR2 FQNEAQ. V lost 4 bases to trimming and J lost 10 bases; unmatched junction nucleotides: 14. Written as DNA, the CDR3 is TGTGCCAGCAGCTCGCCGGGACTACCCGTGTTGCCGCAGTATTTT. This translates into CASSSPGLPVLPQYF.

The chain links TRBV7-9 to TRBJ1-1; D remains unclear. This CDR3 comprises 14 residues. The germline V gene has CDR1 SEHNR and CDR2 FQNEAQ (reference sequence). Deletions cut 2 bases from V and 1 base from J, with 8 bases between. CDR3 residues: CASSLKSENTEAFF. The CDR3 nucleotides are TGTGCCAGCAGCTTAAAGTCGGAGAACACTGAAGCTTTCTTT.

J is TRBJ2-3 and V is TRBV2; 11 bases are a match to TRBD2. With 6 bases clipped from V and 6 bases from J, the junction kept 11 bases outside the gene matches. Germline V gives CDR1 SNHLY, CDR2 FYNNEI. This CDR3 spans 16 amino acids. This CDR3 reads CASRPGTSGRRDTQYF. CDR3 DNA sequence: TGTGCCAGCAGACCAGGGACTAGCGGACGCAGGGATACGCAGTATTTT.

The sample holds a few counts of this clonotype. The rearrangement links TRBV2 to TRBJ1-4; tentative D call: TRBD1 (5 bases). V lost 5 bases and J lost 8, with 15 bases in between. The CDR3 loop spans 14 amino acids. Germline V gene data show CDR1 as SNHLY and CDR2 as FYNNEI. CDR3 protein: CASSYHPGAEKLFF. The CDR3 DNA is TGTGCCAGCAGTTACCATCCCGGGGCGGAAAAACTGTTTTTT.

The rearrangement uses TRBV29-1 and TRBJ1-4; D remains unclear. The V end lost 8 bases, the J end lost 5 bases, and 12 bases lay between the germline ends. CDR1 is SQVTM and CDR2 is ANQGSEA in the germline V gene. The CDR3 runs to 12 residues. The CDR3 is CSLGLMNEKLFF. CDR3 DNA sequence: TGCAGCTTAGGACTGATGAATGAAAAACTGTTTTTT.

This chain uses TRBV7-8 with TRBJ2-5; 8 bases align to TRBD1. V gave up 5 bases and J gave up 5 bases; unmatched junction bases: 7. In germline, CDR1 is SGHVS, CDR2 FQNEAQ. This CDR3 spans 14 amino acids. The CDR3, as DNA: TGTGCCAGCAGCACCGGACAGGGTTTGGAGACCCAGTACTTC. The encoded protein is CASSTGQGLETQYF.

The rearrangement joins TRBV15 to TRBJ1-2, with 9 bases identical to TRBD1. Trimming removed 4 bases from V and 7 bases from J; junction bases left unmatched: 13. Germline V gives CDR1 LNHNV, CDR2 YYDKDF (reference sequence). This CDR3 spans 16 amino acids. Written as DNA, the CDR3 is TGTGCCACCAGCAAGACGGGACAGGGTGTAAGTTGTGGCTACACCTTC. Encoded protein: CATSKTGQGVSCGYTF.

In the case of this clonotype: A read error may account for a junction end that differs from germline. V gene TRBV6-1 combines with J gene TRBJ1-5, with a possible D match to TRBD1 (6 bases). The CDR3 extends over 17 amino acids. CDR1 and CDR2 (germline): MNHNS, SASEGT. CDR3 loop: CAISEVLTGRVNQPQHF. The CDR3, as DNA: TGTGCCATCAGTGAAGTGCTTACAGGGAGAGTGAATCAGCCCCAGCATTTT.

This clonotype was counted only a few times. The CDR3 nucleotides read TGTGCCAGCAGTGAAGTAAAGGGGAATCAGCCCCAGCATTTT. It yields the protein CASSEVKGNQPQHF. The rearrangement joins TRBV6-1 to TRBJ1-5; D is perhaps TRBD1 (5 bases). CDR3 size: 14 residues. The germline V gene encodes CDR1 MNHNS and CDR2 SASEGT. Trimming cost V 1 base and J 4 bases, with 8 bases left between them.

The J gene is TRBJ1-5, the V gene TRBV5-6, with D uncertain. V was pared by 1 base and J by 3 bases, with 11 bases between. The CDR3 has 15 residues. CDR1 SGHDT and CDR2 YYEEEE come from the germline V gene. Here the CDR3 DNA reads TGTGCCAGCAGCTTGAGCCAGAGCTTCAATCAGCCCCAGCATTTT. Amino acid sequence: CASSLSQSFNQPQHF.

The rearrangement links TRBV2 to TRBJ1-1; D remains ambiguous. V dropped 11 bases and J dropped 1 base, with 11 bases sitting between them. The CDR3 is 12 amino acids. CDR1 and CDR2 (germline): SNHLY, FYNNEI. The CDR3 spells CAWLSRNTEAFF. The CDR3 DNA is TGTGCCTGGTTATCGAGGAACACTGAAGCTTTCTTT.

The rearrangement links TRBV2 to TRBJ1-6, with a tentative D call TRBD1 (5 bases). V shed 7 bases and J shed 7 bases, with 20 bases lying between them. The CDR3 has 16 amino acids. Per the germline V gene, CDR1 is SNHLY and CDR2 is FYNNEI. The CDR3 coding sequence is TGTGCCAGCACCACCCCCCGGGCAGGGTCGAATTCACCCCTCCACTTT. This encodes CASTTPRAGSNSPLHF.

Ten or more counts support this clonotype. CDR3 sequence: CASSGLAGGRTGELFF. The CDR3 coding sequence is TGCGCCAGCAGTGGACTAGCGGGAGGTCGTACCGGGGAGCTGTTTTTT. V is TRBV10-1 and J is TRBJ2-2, with 13 bases fitting TRBD2. The J segment lost 5 bases and the V segment lost 4 bases, leaving 4 bases of the junction unmatched. Per germline, CDR1 WNHNN and CDR2 SYGVQD (reference sequence). This CDR3 is built from 16 residues.

For the CDR3, the DNA is TGTGCCATCAGTGATTTACGAAACACTGAAGCTTTCTTT. Protein: CAISDLRNTEAFF. J is TRBJ1-1 and V is TRBV10-3; D uncertain. The CDR3 runs 13 residues. V was clipped by 3 bases and J by 2 bases, with 7 bases between them. The germline CDR1 and CDR2 sequences are ENHRY and SYGVKD.

This rearrangement joins TRBV7-3 to TRBJ2-5; no definite D call. The CDR3 is 12 residues long. Between the trimmed V and J ends, which lost 5 bases and 4 bases, there was a span of 8 bases. Germline CDR1 is SGHTA and CDR2 is FQGTGA. In DNA, the CDR3 is TGTGCCAGCAGCCAATTCAGAGAGACCCAGTACTTC. Amino acids: CASSQFRETQYF.

This clonotype was found a few times. V usage is TRBV6-5 and J usage is TRBJ2-7; D remains ambiguous. The CDR3 loop spans 13 amino acids. V lost 8 bases and J lost 3, with 14 bases in between. Germline V gene lookup returns CDR1 MNHEY and CDR2 SVGAGI. The CDR3 protein is CASDPGGFYEQYF. CDR3 DNA sequence: TGTGCCAGCGATCCCGGCGGCTTCTACGAGCAGTACTTC.

This clonotype was detected only a few times. This chain uses TRBV7-3 with TRBJ1-1, with TRBD1 identical over 9 bases. The CDR3 has 15 amino acids. The ends lost 4 bases at V and 8 bases at J; junction bases unmatched: 11. CDR1 is SGHTA and CDR2 is FQGTGA in the germline V gene. CDR3 coding DNA: TGTGCCAGCAGCTGGATGGGACAGGGTAGGTCGGAAGCTTTCTTT. As protein: CASSWMGQGRSEAFF.

This clonotype appeared many times. This rearrangement joins TRBV19 to TRBJ1-5; a possible D gene is TRBD1 (6 bases). The CDR3 consists of 15 residues. Trimming removed 3 bases from V and 0 bases from J, with 9 bases in between. Germline-derived CDR1 and CDR2 are LNHDA and SQIVND (reference sequence). The CDR3 DNA reads TGTGCCAGTAGTATTGTCAGGGGTAGCAATCAGCCCCAGCATTTT. Protein sequence: CASSIVRGSNQPQHF.

The chain is built from TRBV29-1 and TRBJ1-1, with 10 bases fitting TRBD1. CDR1 SQVTM and CDR2 ANQGSEA come from the germline V gene. This CDR3 has 13 residues. J gave up 7 bases and V 3 bases, and 5 bases lay outside the gene matches. The CDR3 sequence is CSVEWDRGGEAFF. In DNA form, the CDR3 reads TGCAGCGTTGAGTGGGACAGGGGTGGTGAAGCTTTCTTT.

This chain links TRBV10-3 with TRBJ2-7; 9 positions agree with TRBD2. This CDR3 has 14 amino acids. Germline CDR1 is ENHRY and CDR2 is SYGVKD. The ends lost 10 bases at V and 0 bases at J; junction bases unmatched: 7. The CDR3 DNA sequence: TGTGCCAACGTGGCGGGAGGGAACTCCTACGAGCAGTACTTC. Translation gives CANVAGGNSYEQYF.

This rearrangement joins TRBV10-1 to TRBJ2-7; unclear D gene. From germline, CDR1 is WNHNN and CDR2 SYGVQD (reference sequence). This CDR3 region has 11 residues. V lost 3 bases to trimming and J lost 7 bases, with 7 bases between them. CDR3 DNA: TGCGCCAGCAGTGACGGCCCGGAGCAGTACTTC. Translation gives CASSDGPEQYF.

V gene TRBV2 combines with J gene TRBJ2-6; D is undetermined. The CDR3 runs 15 residues. V lost 6 bases, J lost 2 bases, and 11 bases lay in between. Germline V gives CDR1 SNHLY, CDR2 FYNNEI. As DNA, the CDR3 is TGTGCCAGCAGATCTACGGTAACTGGGGCCAACGTCCTGACTTTC. This encodes CASRSTVTGANVLTF.